The present T cell receptor beta chain was sequenced within a study of blood T cell repertoires in COVID-19. Overall study context: Samples representing acute and convalescent COVID-19 were sourced from the United States, Italy and Spain. T cells, B-cell-depleted T cells, or PBMCs supplied cDNA or gDNA.

Per the original methods: Cell counts per sample came from amplifying reference gene primers. TCRdb's table, derived via immunoSEQ multiplex PCR, lists solely in-frame clones and lacks some. That table furnishes V, J and clone size, whereas the DNA furnished D and trimming. The table lists roughly 42,000 clones, 90% of them singletons. The sequence came from a man aged 45-65 years with active COVID-19. The sequencing input was peripheral blood.

This chain's CDR3 is CASSPGGYEQYF. CDR3 DNA sequence: TGTGCCAGCAGCCCCGGGGGCTACGAGCAGTACTTC. The gene calls are TRBV5-6 and TRBJ2-7, with a possible D match to TRBD2 (6 bases). Per the germline V gene, CDR1 is SGHDT and CDR2 is YYEEEE. Deletions cut 4 bases from V and 3 bases from J, with 8 bases between. The CDR3 sequence is 12 residues long.